The entry below gives a single T cell receptor (beta chain) sequence along with its context. The sample belongs to a study of blood T cell repertoires in COVID-19. V lost 4 bases and J lost 6, with 18 bases in between. The CDR3 consists of 15 residues. Germline V gene data show CDR1 as SGHVS and CDR2 as FNYEAQ. Profiling relied on immunoSEQ multiplex PCR, and the TCRdb table lists in-frame clones only, not all of them. This table has around 29,000 clones, 88% appearing once. V is TRBV7-6 and J is TRBJ1-1; the D is unclear. This clonotype was obtained from a human donor with active COVID-19. The donor label of this sample is uncertain. The sequenced material came from peripheral blood. As DNA, the CDR3 is TGTGCCAGCAGCTCCCCTTGGGAGGGTGCTGCTGAAGCTTTCTTT. Translated: CASSSPWEGAAEAFF.